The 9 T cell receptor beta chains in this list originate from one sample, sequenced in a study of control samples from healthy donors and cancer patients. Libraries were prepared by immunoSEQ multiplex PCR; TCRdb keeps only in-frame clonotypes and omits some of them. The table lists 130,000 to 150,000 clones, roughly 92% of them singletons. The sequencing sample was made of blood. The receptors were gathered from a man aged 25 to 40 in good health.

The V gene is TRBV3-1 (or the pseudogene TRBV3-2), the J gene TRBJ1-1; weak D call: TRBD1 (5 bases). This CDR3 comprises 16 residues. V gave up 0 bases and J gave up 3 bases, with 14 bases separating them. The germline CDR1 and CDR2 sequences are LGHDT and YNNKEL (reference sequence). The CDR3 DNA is TGTGCCAGCAGCCAAGACCCCGCGAGGGGATACACTGAAGCTTTCTTT. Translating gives CASSQDPARGYTEAFF.

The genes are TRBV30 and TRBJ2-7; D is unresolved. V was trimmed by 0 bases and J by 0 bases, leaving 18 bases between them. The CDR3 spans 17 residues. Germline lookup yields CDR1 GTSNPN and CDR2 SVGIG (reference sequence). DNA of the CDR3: TGTGCCTGGAGTGTACGGATTGGTCCCTCGAGCTCCTACGAGCAGTACTTC. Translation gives CAWSVRIGPSSSYEQYF.

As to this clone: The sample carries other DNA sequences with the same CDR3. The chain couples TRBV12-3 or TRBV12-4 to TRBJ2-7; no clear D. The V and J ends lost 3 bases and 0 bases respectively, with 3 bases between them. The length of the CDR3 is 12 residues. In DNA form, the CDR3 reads TGTGCCAGCAGTTTGACCTCCTACGAGCAGTACTTC. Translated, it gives CASSLTSYEQYF.

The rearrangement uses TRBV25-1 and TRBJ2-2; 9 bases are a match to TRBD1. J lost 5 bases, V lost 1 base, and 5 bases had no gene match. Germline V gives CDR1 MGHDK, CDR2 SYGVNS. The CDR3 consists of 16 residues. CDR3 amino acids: CASSESTGGRTGELFF. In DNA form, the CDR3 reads TGTGCCAGCAGTGAATCTACAGGGGGCCGGACCGGGGAGCTGTTTTTT.

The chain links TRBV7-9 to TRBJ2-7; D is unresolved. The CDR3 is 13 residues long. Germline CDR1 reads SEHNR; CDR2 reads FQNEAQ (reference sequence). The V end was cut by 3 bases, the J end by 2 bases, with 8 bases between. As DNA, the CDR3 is TGTGCCAGCAGCTTGGAACTCGCCTACGAGCAGTACTTC. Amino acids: CASSLELAYEQYF.

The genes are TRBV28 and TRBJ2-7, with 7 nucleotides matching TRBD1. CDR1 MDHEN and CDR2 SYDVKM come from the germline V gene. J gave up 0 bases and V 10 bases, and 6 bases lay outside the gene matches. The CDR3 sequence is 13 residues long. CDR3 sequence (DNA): TGTGCCACCACGGGACAGCCCTCCTACGAGCAGTACTTC. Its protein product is CATTGQPSYEQYF.

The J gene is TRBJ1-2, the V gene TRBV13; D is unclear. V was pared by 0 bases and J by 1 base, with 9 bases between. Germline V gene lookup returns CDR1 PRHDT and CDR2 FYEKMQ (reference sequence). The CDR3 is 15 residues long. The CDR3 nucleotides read TGTGCCAGCAGCTTAGGGGCGGATGTTAACTATGGCTACACCTTC. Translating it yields CASSLGADVNYGYTF.

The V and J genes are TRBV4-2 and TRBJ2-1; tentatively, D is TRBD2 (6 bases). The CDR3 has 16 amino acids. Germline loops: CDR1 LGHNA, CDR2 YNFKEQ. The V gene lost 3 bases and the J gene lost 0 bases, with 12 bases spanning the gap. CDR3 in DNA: TGTGCCAGCAGCCAGGCTAGCGCTAGCTCCTACAATGAGCAGTTCTTC. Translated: CASSQASASSYNEQFF.

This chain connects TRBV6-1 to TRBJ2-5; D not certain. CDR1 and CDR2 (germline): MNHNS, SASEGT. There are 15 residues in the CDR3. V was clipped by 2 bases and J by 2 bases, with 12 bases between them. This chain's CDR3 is CASSENDLPQETQYF. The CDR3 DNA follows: TGTGCCAGCAGTGAAAATGACCTCCCTCAAGAGACCCAGTACTTC.